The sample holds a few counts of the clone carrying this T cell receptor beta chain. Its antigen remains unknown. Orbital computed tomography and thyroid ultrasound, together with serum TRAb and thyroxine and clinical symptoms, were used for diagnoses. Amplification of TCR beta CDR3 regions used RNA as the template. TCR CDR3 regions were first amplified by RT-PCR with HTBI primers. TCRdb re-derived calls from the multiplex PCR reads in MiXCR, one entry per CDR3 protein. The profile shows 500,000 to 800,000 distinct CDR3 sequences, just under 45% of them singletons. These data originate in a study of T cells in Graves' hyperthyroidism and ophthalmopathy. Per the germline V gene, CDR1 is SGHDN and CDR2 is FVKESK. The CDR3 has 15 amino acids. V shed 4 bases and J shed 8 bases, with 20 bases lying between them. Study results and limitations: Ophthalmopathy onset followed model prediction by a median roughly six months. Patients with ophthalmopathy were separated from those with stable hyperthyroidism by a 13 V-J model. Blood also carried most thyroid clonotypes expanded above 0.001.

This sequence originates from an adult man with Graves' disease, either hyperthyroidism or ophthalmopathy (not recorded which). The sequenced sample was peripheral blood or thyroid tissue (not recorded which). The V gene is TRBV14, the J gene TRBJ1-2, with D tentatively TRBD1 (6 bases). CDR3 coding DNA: TGTGCCAGCAGCCGAGGGACCTGGGGGGGCGCCGGCTACACCTTC. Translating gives CASSRGTWGGAGYTF.